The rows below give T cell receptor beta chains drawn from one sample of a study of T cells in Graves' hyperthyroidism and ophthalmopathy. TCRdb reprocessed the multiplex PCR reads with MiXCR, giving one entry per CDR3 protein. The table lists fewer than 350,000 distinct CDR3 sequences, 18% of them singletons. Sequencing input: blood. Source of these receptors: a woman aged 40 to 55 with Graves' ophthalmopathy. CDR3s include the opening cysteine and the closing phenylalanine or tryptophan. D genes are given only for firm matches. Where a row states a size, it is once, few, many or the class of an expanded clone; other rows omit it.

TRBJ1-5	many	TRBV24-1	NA	CATSEPGQFQPQHF	TGTGCCACCAGTGAACCAGGACAGTTTCAGCCCCAGCATTTT
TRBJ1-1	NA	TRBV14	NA	CASSQRLRAGGGTEAFF	TGTGCCAGCAGCCAACGCCTCCGGGCCGGCGGGGGCACTGAAGCTTTCTTT
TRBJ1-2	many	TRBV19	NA	CASSIGQTFYGYTF	TGTGCCAGTAGTATCGGACAGACTTTCTATGGCTACACCTTC
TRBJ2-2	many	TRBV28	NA	CASIVTPNTGELFF	TGTGCCAGCATTGTGACTCCGAACACCGGGGAGCTGTTTTTT
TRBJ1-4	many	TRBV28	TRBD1	CATGQLNEKLFF	TGTGCCACGGGACAGCTTAATGAAAAACTGTTTTTT
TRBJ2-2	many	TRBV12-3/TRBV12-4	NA	CASSLLKGRGSTNTGELFF	TGTGCCAGCAGTTTACTAAAGGGACGGGGGAGTACGAACACCGGGGAGCTGTTTTTT
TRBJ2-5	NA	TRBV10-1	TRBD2	CASSDLDTLAGGESETQYF	TGCGCCAGCAGTGATCTCGATACTCTAGCGGGAGGCGAATCGGAGACCCAGTACTTC
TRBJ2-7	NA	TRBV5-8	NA	CASSPIRISYEQYF	TGTGCCAGCAGCCCTATCAGGATCTCCTACGAGCAGTACTTC
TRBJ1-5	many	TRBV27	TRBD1	CASSWTGGQPQHF	TGTGCCAGCAGTTGGACAGGTGGCCAGCCCCAGCATTTT
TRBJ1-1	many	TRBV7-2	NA	CASSLGAYNTEAFF	TGTGCCAGCAGCTTAGGGGCTTATAACACTGAAGCTTTCTTT
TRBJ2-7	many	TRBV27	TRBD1	CASRGDSSYEQYF	TGTGCCAGCAGGGGGGACAGCTCCTACGAGCAGTACTTC
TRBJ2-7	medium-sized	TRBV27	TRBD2	CASRPSLAGGTYEQYF	TGTGCCAGCCGTCCGTCGTTGGCGGGAGGGACCTACGAGCAGTACTTC
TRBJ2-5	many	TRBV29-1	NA	CSVKGQETQYF	TGCAGCGTAAAAGGCCAAGAGACCCAGTACTTC
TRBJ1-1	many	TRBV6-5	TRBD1	CASSSDRESNTEAFF	TGTGCCAGCAGTTCTGACAGGGAATCGAACACTGAAGCTTTCTTT
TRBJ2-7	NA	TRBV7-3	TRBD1	CASSLNPGQGTHYEQYF	TGTGCCAGCAGCTTAAATCCGGGACAGGGGACCCATTACGAGCAGTACTTC
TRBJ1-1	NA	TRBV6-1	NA	CASRDHRDNTEAFF	TGTGCCAGCAGGGACCACAGGGATAACACTGAAGCTTTCTTT
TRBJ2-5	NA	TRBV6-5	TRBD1	CASSYVRLTGLETQYF	TGTGCCAGCAGTTACGTGCGCTTGACAGGGCTAGAGACCCAGTACTTC
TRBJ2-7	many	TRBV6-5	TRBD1	CASSSPGQGANEQYF	TGTGCCAGCAGTTCCCCGGGACAGGGGGCCAACGAGCAGTACTTC
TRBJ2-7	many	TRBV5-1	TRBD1	CASKFQGENEQYF	TGCGCCAGCAAGTTTCAGGGGGAAAACGAGCAGTACTTC
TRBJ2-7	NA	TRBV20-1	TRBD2	CSASTTSGEQYF	TGCAGTGCTAGCACCACTAGCGGCGAGCAGTACTTC
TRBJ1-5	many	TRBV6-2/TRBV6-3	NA	CASSYDTGIQPQHF	TGTGCCAGCAGTTATGACACAGGGATTCAGCCCCAGCATTTT
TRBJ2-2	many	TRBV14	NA	CASSQSLWVTGELFF	TGTGCCAGCAGCCAATCTCTTTGGGTCACCGGGGAGCTGTTTTTT
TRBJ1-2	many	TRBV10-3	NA	CAISGPGRSLNYGYTF	TGTGCCATCAGTGGTCCAGGGAGGTCCCTTAACTATGGCTACACCTTC
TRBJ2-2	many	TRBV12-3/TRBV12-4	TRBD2	CASRTSAGELFF	TGTGCCAGCAGGACTAGCGCTGGGGAGCTGTTTTTT
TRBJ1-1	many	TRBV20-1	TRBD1	CSASSGGTSEAFF	TGCAGTGCTAGCTCAGGGGGGACTTCTGAAGCTTTCTTT
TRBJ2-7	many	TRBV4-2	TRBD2	CASSHGGLAGGGEQYF	TGTGCCAGCAGCCACGGAGGACTAGCGGGAGGAGGGGAGCAGTACTTC
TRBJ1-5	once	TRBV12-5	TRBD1	CASGLATGTGGYSNQPQHF	TGTGCTAGTGGTTTGGCAACCGGGACAGGGGGCTATAGCAATCAGCCCCAGCATTTT
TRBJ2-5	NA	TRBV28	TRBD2	CASSFGTSGRRETQYF	TGTGCCAGCAGTTTCGGGACTAGCGGGAGGAGAGAGACCCAGTACTTC
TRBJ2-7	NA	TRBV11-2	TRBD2	CASSLGPGGSSEQYF	TGTGCCAGCAGCTTAGGTCCGGGAGGGTCTTCCGAGCAGTACTTC
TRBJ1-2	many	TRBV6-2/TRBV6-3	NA	CATQPPGANYGYTF	TGTGCCACCCAGCCACCGGGCGCTAACTATGGCTACACCTTC
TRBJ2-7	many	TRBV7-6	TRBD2	CASSGRLADEQYF	TGTGCCAGCAGCGGGAGACTAGCGGACGAGCAGTACTTC
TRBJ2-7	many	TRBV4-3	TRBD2	CASSQAGTSGSSSYEQYF	TGCGCCAGCAGCCAAGCAGGGACTAGCGGGAGTAGCTCCTACGAGCAGTACTTC
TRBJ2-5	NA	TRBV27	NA	CASSPAAGWTQYF	TGTGCCAGCAGCCCAGCGGCAGGGTGGACCCAGTACTTC
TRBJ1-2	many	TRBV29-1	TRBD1	CSVDPGTGGYGYTF	TGCAGCGTTGACCCCGGGACAGGGGGCTATGGCTACACCTTC
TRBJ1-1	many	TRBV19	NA	CASSTRTGGTEAFF	TGTGCCAGTAGTACCCGGACGGGGGGCACTGAAGCTTTCTTT
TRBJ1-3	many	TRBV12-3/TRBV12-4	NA	CASSLRGNTIYF	TGTGCCAGCAGTTTAAGGGGAAACACCATATATTTT
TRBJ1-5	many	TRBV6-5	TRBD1	CASSWDRGQPQHF	TGTGCCAGCAGTTGGGACAGGGGGCAGCCCCAGCATTTT
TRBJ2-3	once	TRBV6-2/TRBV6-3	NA	CASSYTPDSTDTQYF	TGTGCCAGCAGTTACACTCCGGACAGCACAGATACGCAGTATTTT
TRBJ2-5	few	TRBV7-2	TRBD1	CASNRGQGETQYF	TGTGCCAGCAACCGGGGACAGGGCGAGACCCAGTACTTC
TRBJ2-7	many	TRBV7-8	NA	CASSLAIGGYEQYF	TGTGCCAGCAGCTTAGCGATAGGGGGGTACGAGCAGTACTTC
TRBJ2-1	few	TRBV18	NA	CASSAGSSYNEQFF	TGTGCCAGCTCGGCCGGCAGCTCCTACAATGAGCAGTTCTTC
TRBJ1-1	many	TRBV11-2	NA	CASTPNIANTEAFF	TGTGCCAGCACCCCGAACATCGCCAACACTGAAGCTTTCTTT
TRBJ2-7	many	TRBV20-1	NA	CSADRRESYEQYF	TGCAGTGCTGACCGGCGGGAATCCTACGAGCAGTACTTC
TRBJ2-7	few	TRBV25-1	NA	CASRTTTAGSYEQYF	TGTGCCAGCAGAACCACCACCGCCGGCTCCTACGAGCAGTACTTC
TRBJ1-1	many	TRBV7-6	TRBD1	CASSLETKVGTGGTEAFF	TGTGCCAGCAGCTTAGAAACCAAGGTGGGGACAGGGGGCACTGAAGCTTTCTTT
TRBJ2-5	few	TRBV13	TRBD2	CASSFLGGITYF	TGTGCCAGCAGCTTTTTGGGAGGGATCACGTACTTC
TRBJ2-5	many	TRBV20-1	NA	CSARDPRAGETQYF	TGCAGTGCTAGAGATCCGAGGGCCGGGGAGACCCAGTACTTC
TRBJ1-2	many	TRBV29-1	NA	CSVSGGPVYGYTF	TGCAGCGTTTCTGGGGGGCCGGTCTATGGCTACACCTTC
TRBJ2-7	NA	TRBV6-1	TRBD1	CASSDETGGWYEQYF	TGTGCCAGCAGTGACGAGACAGGGGGTTGGTACGAGCAGTACTTC
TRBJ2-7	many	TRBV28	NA	CASSPPGGDDYEQYF	TGTGCCAGCAGTCCGCCCGGCGGGGACGACTACGAGCAGTACTTC